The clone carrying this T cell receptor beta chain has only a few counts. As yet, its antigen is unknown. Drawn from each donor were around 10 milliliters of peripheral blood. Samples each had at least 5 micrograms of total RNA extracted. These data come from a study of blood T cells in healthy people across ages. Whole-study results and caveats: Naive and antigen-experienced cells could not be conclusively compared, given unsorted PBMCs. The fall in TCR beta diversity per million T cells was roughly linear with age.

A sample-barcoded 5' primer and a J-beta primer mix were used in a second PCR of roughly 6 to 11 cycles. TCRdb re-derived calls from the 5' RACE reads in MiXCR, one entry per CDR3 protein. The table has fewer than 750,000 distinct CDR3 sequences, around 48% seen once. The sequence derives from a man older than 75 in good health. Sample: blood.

CDR3 coding DNA: TGTGCCACCAGTGATTTGTCTAGCGGGATAGATGAGCAGTTCTTC. It specifies CATSDLSSGIDEQFF. This chain links TRBV24-1 with TRBJ2-1, with TRBD2 matching 9 bases. The CDR3 has 15 residues. Trimming removed 0 bases from V and 8 bases from J; junction bases left unmatched: 4. Germline CDR1 and CDR2: KGHDR and SFDVKD.